Following are 22 T cell receptor beta chains from one sample sequenced in a study of long-term antiretroviral therapy in people with HIV. This was the immunoSEQ v3.0 assay at survey level. Sequencing used immunoSEQ multiplex PCR; TCRdb keeps in-frame clones, though not all of them. The sample consists of approximately 10,000 clones, around 84% of them appearing once. Sequencing used unsorted PBMCs, obtained around 7.2 years after starting antiretroviral therapy. The receptors stem from a man aged 45-65 years with HIV.

The chain recombines TRBV6-1 with TRBJ2-1; D gene uncertain. Germline lookup yields CDR1 MNHNS and CDR2 SASEGT. Trimming stripped 6 bases from V and 10 bases from J, with 13 bases between. This CDR3 has 12 amino acids. In DNA form, the CDR3 reads TGTGCCAGCAGGGGGATATCGAAGGAGCAGTTCTTC. It encodes CASRGISKEQFF.

This clone has a handful of counts. The chain is built from TRBV19 and TRBJ1-5; TRBD1 might be the D (6 bases). CDR1 and CDR2 from the germline V gene are LNHDA and SQIVND (reference sequence). V dropped 4 bases and J dropped 2 bases, with 6 bases sitting between them. The length of the CDR3 is 13 residues. In nucleotides, the CDR3 is TGTGCCAGTAGTAACAGGGGCAATCAGCCCCAGCATTTT. Protein: CASSNRGNQPQHF.

This clone turned up a few times. The V gene is TRBV5-6, the J gene TRBJ1-5; 11 bases map to TRBD1. The CDR3 runs 16 residues. Germline CDR1 is SGHDT and CDR2 is YYEEEE. The trim removed 0 bases at V and 5 bases at J, leaving 4 bases unmatched. CDR3 bases: TGTGCCAGCAGCTTGGCCCGGACAGGGGGCGATCAGCCCCAGCATTTT. Its translation: CASSLARTGGDQPQHF.

The V gene is TRBV9, the J gene TRBJ2-1; 7 positions agree with TRBD1. This CDR3 contains 15 residues. J gave up 4 bases and V 3 bases, and 7 bases lay outside the gene matches. Germline CDR1 and CDR2: SGDLS and YYNGEE. For the CDR3, the DNA is TGTGCCAGCAGCGCTTCAGGGACAGTATACAATGAGCAGTTCTTC. It translates to CASSASGTVYNEQFF.

V gene TRBV30 combines with J gene TRBJ2-5, with 7 bases that match TRBD1. The DNA end lines up better with TRBJ2-7; the J call may be wrong. CDR1 and CDR2 from the germline V gene are GTSNPN and SVGIG (reference sequence). The CDR3 sequence is 12 residues long. The CDR3 loop reads CAWGDSPYEQYF. CDR3 DNA: TGTGCCTGGGGGGACAGTCCCTACGAGCAGTACTTC.

This rearrangement joins TRBV9 to TRBJ2-5; 8 bases are a match to TRBD2. The CDR3 spans 16 residues. V dropped 0 bases and J dropped 0; count of bases not matched to a gene: 4. The germline V gene encodes CDR1 SGDLS and CDR2 YYNGEE. The CDR3 loop is CASSVGGRGDQETQYF. The CDR3 DNA is TGTGCCAGCAGCGTAGGAGGGCGGGGGGACCAAGAGACCCAGTACTTC.

The rearrangement joins TRBV19 to TRBJ2-7; no clear D gene. The CDR3 has 11 amino acids. Trimming shortened V by 9 bases and J by 0 bases, and 6 bases separated the two germline ends. CDR1 and CDR2 (germline): LNHDA, SQIVND (reference sequence). The CDR3, as DNA: TGTGCCAGGCCCCACTCCTACGAGCAGTACTTC. This encodes CARPHSYEQYF.

The chain employs TRBV30 and TRBJ2-7; no definite D call. Deletions cut 3 bases from V and 1 base from J, with 7 bases between. Germline V lookup: CDR1 GTSNPN, CDR2 SVGIG (reference sequence). There are 12 residues in the CDR3. The CDR3 nucleotides read TGTGCCTGGAGCGATTTATCCTACGAGCAGTACTTC. Protein: CAWSDLSYEQYF.

This chain connects TRBV6-1 to TRBJ2-7, with D maybe TRBD2 (6 bases). The CDR3 is 15 residues long. Trimming left V 7 bases short and J 0 bases short, with 16 bases between. Germline-derived CDR1 and CDR2 are MNHNS and SASEGT. The CDR3 DNA reads TGTGCCAGCATTGCCTTGGGGGGTTCCTCCTACGAGCAGTACTTC. Its translation: CASIALGGSSYEQYF.

The V gene is TRBV6-4, the J gene TRBJ2-7; the D is unclear. This CDR3 has 16 residues. V was pared by 7 bases and J by 3 bases, with 22 bases between. Germline loops: CDR1 MRHNA, CDR2 SNTAGT. DNA for the CDR3: TGTGCCAGCAACAAACCCCGTAGGTTCCCCTACTACGAGCAGTACTTC. This translates into CASNKPRRFPYYEQYF.

The chain combines TRBV9 with TRBJ2-7; 7 bases align to TRBD1. Germline V CDR1 and CDR2: SGDLS, YYNGEE. The CDR3 is 18 amino acids. The J segment lost 4 bases and the V segment lost 1 base, leaving 17 bases of the junction unmatched. For the CDR3, the DNA is TGTGCCAGCAGCGTATCAATCGACACAGGACAGGATGAATACGAGCAGTACTTC. This encodes CASSVSIDTGQDEYEQYF.

The chain employs TRBV18 and TRBJ2-2; TRBD2 is a possible D gene (6 bases). Trimming removed 2 bases from V and 5 bases from J, with 15 bases in between. Germline lookup yields CDR1 KGHSH and CDR2 LQKENI. This CDR3 has 16 residues. CDR3 amino acids: CASSPGQVAGTGELFF. The CDR3 region has the DNA TGTGCCAGCTCACCAGGCCAGGTTGCGGGAACCGGGGAGCTGTTTTTT.

The chain is built from TRBV25-1 and TRBJ2-5, with 11 bases identical to TRBD2. V lost 1 base to trimming and J lost 0 bases; unmatched junction nucleotides: 4. Looked up from germline, CDR1 is MGHDK and CDR2 is SYGVNS. The CDR3 loop spans 17 amino acids. The CDR3 DNA is TGTGCCAGCAGTGAATTCGGACTAGCGGGCCACCAAGAGACCCAGTACTTC. Amino acid sequence: CASSEFGLAGHQETQYF.

The gene calls are TRBV2 and TRBJ1-6; no clear D gene. The germline gives CDR1 SNHLY, CDR2 FYNNEI. V gave up 6 bases and J gave up 3 bases, with 12 bases separating them. The CDR3 has 15 amino acids. CDR3 bases: TGTGCCAGCAGCGCCGGGCAGCTCTATAATTCACCCCTCCACTTT. Translated: CASSAGQLYNSPLHF.

J is TRBJ2-7 and V is TRBV2; D possibly corresponds to TRBD1 (6 bases). V dropped 3 bases and J dropped 3 bases, with 12 bases sitting between them. This CDR3 is built from 14 residues. Germline CDR1 and CDR2: SNHLY and FYNNEI. The CDR3 sequence: CASSDLTGVYEQYF. For the CDR3, the DNA is TGTGCCAGCAGTGATCTGACAGGTGTCTACGAGCAGTACTTC.

The rearrangement uses TRBV7-8 and TRBJ2-7, with no clear D. This CDR3 is 15 amino acids long. V shed 6 bases and J shed 0 bases, with 15 bases lying between them. Germline values: CDR1 SGHVS, CDR2 FQNEAQ. Here the CDR3 DNA reads TGTGCCAGCAGTACTCGCGACACCTTCTCCTACGAGCAGTACTTC. Translation: CASSTRDTFSYEQYF.

This chain uses TRBV9 with TRBJ2-7; 9 nucleotides line up with TRBD2. V lost 4 bases, J lost 5 bases, and 10 bases stayed unmatched. In germline, CDR1 is SGDLS, CDR2 YYNGEE. This CDR3 has 15 amino acids. CDR3 residues: CASSTGAGGPHEQYF. The CDR3 DNA reads as TGTGCCAGCAGCACAGGGGCGGGGGGGCCGCACGAGCAGTACTTC.

The genes are TRBV11-2 and TRBJ1-1; 9 bases line up with TRBD1. V was clipped by 0 bases and J by 1 base; unmatched bases: 15. Germline assignment: CDR1 SGHAT and CDR2 FQNNGV. This CDR3 comprises 20 residues. In nucleotides, the CDR3 is TGTGCCAGCAGCTTAGATCAGTCCCATACAGGGGGCGCCTGGAACACTGAAGCTTTCTTT. This sequence encodes CASSLDQSHTGGAWNTEAFF.

The chain uses TRBV4-1 and TRBJ2-1, with 7 bases lining up with TRBD2. J gave up 3 bases and V 0 bases, and 2 bases lay outside the gene matches. This CDR3 is 15 amino acids long. Germline loops: CDR1 MGHRA, CDR2 YSYEKL. CDR3 sequence reads: CASSQERGVYNEQFF. The CDR3 DNA reads TGCGCCAGCAGCCAAGAACGGGGGGTCTACAATGAGCAGTTCTTC.

The V and J genes are TRBV13 and TRBJ2-7; TRBD2 aligns across 9 bases. The CDR3 has 15 residues. Germline V lookup: CDR1 PRHDT, CDR2 FYEKMQ (reference sequence). Unmatched junction bases numbered 9, after V lost 5 bases and J lost 4 bases. The CDR3 here is CASSPEGLAGYEQYF. CDR3 sequence (DNA): TGTGCCAGCAGCCCGGAGGGGCTAGCGGGGTACGAGCAGTACTTC.

This chain uses TRBV9 with TRBJ2-3, with D perhaps TRBD2 (5 bases). The CDR3 has 15 amino acids. Germline lookup yields CDR1 SGDLS and CDR2 YYNGEE. V gave up 0 bases and J gave up 2 bases, with 10 bases separating them. The CDR3 loop reads CASSVGLLLTDTQYF. The CDR3 region has the DNA TGTGCCAGCAGCGTAGGACTACTCCTCACAGATACGCAGTATTTT. Looking up the rest from reference TRBV9 and TRBJ2-3 gives the full variable domain: DSGVTQTPKHLITATGQRVTLRCSPRSGDLSVYWYQQSLDQGLQFLIQYYNGEERAKGNILERFSAQQFPDLHSELNLSSLELGDSALYFCASSVGLLLTDTQYFGPGTRLTVL.

There are a few counts of this clone. The rearrangement links TRBV7-8 to TRBJ1-5, with D maybe TRBD1 (5 bases). Germline CDR1 SGHVS, CDR2 FQNEAQ. The CDR3 length is 14 residues. V lost 5 bases, J lost 4 bases, and 12 bases lay in between. The CDR3 DNA reads as TGTGCCAGCAGCCCCGGCGGGGCAAATCAGCCCCAGCATTTT. Amino acid sequence: CASSPGGANQPQHF. Together with reference TRBV7-8 and TRBJ1-5, the CDR3 gives the full variable domain: GAGVSQSPRYKVAKRGQDVALRCDPISGHVSLFWYQQALGQGPEFLTYFQNEAQLDKSGLPSDRFFAERPEGSVSTLKIQRTQQEDSAVYLCASSPGGANQPQHFGDGTRLSIL.